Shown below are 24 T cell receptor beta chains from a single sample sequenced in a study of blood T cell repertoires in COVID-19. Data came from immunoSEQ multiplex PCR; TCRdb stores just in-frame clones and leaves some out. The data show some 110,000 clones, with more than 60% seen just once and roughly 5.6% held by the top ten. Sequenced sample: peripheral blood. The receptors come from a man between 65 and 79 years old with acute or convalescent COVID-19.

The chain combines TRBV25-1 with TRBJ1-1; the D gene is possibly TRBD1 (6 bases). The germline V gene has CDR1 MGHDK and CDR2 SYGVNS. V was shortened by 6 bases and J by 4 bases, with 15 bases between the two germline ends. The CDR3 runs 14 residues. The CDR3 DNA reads TGTGCCAGCAGGTGGGCGGGAGGGGGCACTGAAGCTTTCTTT. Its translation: CASRWAGGGTEAFF.

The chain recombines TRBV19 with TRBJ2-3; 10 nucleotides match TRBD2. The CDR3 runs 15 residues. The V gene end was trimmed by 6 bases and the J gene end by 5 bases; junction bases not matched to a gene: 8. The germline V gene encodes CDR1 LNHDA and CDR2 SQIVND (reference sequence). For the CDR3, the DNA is TGTGCCAGTAGCGCTCTAGCGGGAGTGGTAGATACGCAGTATTTT. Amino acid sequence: CASSALAGVVDTQYF.

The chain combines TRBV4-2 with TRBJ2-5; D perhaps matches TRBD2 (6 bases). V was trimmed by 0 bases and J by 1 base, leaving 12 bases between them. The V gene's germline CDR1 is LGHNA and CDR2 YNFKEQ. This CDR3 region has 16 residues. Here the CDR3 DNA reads TGTGCCAGCAGCCAAGAAGTCGGCGGGACCCAAGAGACCCAGTACTTC. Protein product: CASSQEVGGTQETQYF.

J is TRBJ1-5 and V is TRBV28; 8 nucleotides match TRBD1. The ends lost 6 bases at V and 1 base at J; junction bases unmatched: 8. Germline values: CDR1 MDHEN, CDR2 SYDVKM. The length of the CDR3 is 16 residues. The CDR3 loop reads CASRLLTGASNQPQHF. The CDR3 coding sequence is TGTGCCAGCAGGCTGTTGACAGGGGCCAGCAATCAGCCCCAGCATTTT.

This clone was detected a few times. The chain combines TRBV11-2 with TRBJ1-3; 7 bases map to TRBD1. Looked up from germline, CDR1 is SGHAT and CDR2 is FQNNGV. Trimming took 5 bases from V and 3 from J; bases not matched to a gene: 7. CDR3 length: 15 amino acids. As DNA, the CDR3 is TGTGCCAGCAGCCCCCTTAGACAGGGTGGAAACACCATATATTTT. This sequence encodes CASSPLRQGGNTIYF.

The CDR3 loop reads CASSSGNQETQYF. DNA of the CDR3: TGTGCCAGCAGCTCCGGGAACCAAGAGACCCAGTACTTC. The V call is TRBV11-1, the J call TRBJ2-5, with D tentatively TRBD2 (5 bases). The CDR3 sequence is 13 residues long. Trimming shortened V by 4 bases and J by 0 bases, and 6 bases separated the two germline ends. Germline CDR1 reads SGHAT; CDR2 reads FQDESV (reference sequence).

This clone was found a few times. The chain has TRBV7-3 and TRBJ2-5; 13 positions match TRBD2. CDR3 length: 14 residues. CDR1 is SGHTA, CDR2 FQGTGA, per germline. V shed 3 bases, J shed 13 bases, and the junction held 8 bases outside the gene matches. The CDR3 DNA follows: TGTGCCAGCAGCTTCGGGACTAGCGGGGTGGGTTTGTACTTC. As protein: CASSFGTSGVGLYF.

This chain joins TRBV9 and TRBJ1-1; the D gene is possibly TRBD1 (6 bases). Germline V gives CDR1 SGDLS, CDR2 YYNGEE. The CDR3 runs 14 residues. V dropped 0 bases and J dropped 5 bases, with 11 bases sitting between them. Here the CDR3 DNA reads TGTGCCAGCAGCGTAGCACAGGGAGGGACTGAAGCTTTCTTT. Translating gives CASSVAQGGTEAFF.

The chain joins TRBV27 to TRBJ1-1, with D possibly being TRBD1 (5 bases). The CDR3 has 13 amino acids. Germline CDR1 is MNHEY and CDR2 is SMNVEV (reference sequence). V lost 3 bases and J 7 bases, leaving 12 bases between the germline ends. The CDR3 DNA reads TGTGCCAGCAGTTTGCAGGGTTCCGATGAAGCTTTCTTT. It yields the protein CASSLQGSDEAFF.

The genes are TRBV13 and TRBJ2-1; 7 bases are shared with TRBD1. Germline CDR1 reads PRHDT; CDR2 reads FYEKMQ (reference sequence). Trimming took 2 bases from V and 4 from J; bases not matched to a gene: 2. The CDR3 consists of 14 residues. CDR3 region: CASSLRQGYNEQFF. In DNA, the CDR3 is TGTGCCAGCAGCTTACGACAGGGATACAATGAGCAGTTCTTC. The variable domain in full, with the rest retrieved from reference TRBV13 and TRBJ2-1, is AAGVIQSPRHLIKEKRETATLKCYPIPRHDTVYWYQQGPGQDPQFLISFYEKMQSDKGSIPDRFSAQQFSDYHSELNMSSLELGDSALYFCASSLRQGYNEQFFGPGTRLTVL.

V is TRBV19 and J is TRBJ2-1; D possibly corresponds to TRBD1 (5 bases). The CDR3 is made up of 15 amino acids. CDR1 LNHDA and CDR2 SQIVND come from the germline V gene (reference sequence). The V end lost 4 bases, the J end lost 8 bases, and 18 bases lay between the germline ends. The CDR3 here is CASSTKDTNLHEQFF. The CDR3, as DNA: TGTGCCAGTAGTACCAAGGACACGAACCTCCATGAGCAGTTCTTC.

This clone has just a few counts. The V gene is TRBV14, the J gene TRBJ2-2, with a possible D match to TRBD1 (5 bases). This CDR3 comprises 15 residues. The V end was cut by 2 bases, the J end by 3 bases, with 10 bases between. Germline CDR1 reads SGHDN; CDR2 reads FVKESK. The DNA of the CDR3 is TGTGCCAGCAGCCAACAGGACACTCACACCGGGGAGCTGTTTTTT. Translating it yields CASSQQDTHTGELFF.

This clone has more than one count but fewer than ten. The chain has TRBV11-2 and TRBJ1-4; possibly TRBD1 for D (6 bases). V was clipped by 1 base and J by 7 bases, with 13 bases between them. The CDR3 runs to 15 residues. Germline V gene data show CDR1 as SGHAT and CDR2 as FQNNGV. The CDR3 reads CASSLAGGLVEKLFF. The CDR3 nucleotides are TGTGCCAGCAGCTTAGCTGGGGGCTTGGTTGAAAAACTGTTTTTT.

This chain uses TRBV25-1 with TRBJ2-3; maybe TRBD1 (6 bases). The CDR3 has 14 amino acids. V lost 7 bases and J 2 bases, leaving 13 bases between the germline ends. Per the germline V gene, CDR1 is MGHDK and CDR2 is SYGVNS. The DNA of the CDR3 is TGTGCCAGCAACCCGACAGGTTTCACAGATACGCAGTATTTT. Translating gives CASNPTGFTDTQYF.

Here the CDR3 DNA reads TGTGCCAGCAGTTCCAGAGTACGGGAGACCAAGTTACCGTACGAGCAGTACTTC. As protein: CASSSRVRETKLPYEQYF. This chain joins TRBV28 and TRBJ2-7, with D maybe TRBD2 (6 bases). The V gene's germline CDR1 is MDHEN and CDR2 SYDVKM. V dropped 4 bases and J dropped 4 bases, with 26 bases sitting between them. The CDR3 totals 18 residues.

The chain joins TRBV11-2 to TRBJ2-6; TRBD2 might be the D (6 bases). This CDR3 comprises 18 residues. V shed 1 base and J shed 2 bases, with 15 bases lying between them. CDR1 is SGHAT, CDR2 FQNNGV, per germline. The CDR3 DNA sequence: TGTGCCAGCAGCTTAGTCTTGGGACTGCCCCCTGGGGCCAACGTCCTGACTTTC. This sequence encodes CASSLVLGLPPGANVLTF.

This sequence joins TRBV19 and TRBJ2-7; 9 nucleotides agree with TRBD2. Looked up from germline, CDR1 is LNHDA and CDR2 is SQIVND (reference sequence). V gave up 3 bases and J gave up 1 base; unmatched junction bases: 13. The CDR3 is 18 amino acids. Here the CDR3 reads CASSMGRGSGSGSYEQYF. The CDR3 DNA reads TGTGCCAGTAGTATGGGCCGAGGTAGCGGGAGTGGGTCCTACGAGCAGTACTTC. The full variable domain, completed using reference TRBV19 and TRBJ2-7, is DGGITQSPKYLFRKEGQNVTLSCEQNLNHDAMYWYRQDPGQGLRLIYYSQIVNDFQKGDIAEGYSVSREKKESFPLTVTSAQKNPTAFYLCASSMGRGSGSGSYEQYFGPGTRLTVT.

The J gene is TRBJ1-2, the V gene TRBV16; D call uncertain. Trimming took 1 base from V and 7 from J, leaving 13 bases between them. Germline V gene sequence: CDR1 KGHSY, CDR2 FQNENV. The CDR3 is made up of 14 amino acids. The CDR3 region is CASSQFPENSGYTF. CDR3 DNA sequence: TGTGCCAGCAGCCAATTCCCCGAAAACAGTGGCTACACCTTC.

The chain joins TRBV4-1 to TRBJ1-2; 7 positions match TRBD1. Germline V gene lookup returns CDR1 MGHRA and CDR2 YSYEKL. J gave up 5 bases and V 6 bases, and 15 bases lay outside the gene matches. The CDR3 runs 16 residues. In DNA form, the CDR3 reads TGCGCCAGCAGACGTTCCAAGACAGGGAATGGTTATGGCTACACCTTC. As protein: CASRRSKTGNGYGYTF.

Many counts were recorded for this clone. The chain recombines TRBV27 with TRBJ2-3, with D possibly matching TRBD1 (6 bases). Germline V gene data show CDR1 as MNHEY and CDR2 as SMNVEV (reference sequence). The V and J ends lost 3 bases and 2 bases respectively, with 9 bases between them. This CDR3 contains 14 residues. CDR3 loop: CASSFRDNTDTQYF. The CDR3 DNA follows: TGTGCCAGCAGTTTCCGGGACAACACAGATACGCAGTATTTT.

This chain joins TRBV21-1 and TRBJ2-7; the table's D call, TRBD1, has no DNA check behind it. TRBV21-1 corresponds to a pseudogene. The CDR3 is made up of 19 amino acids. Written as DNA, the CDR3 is TGTGCCAGCAGCATCAGGACGGGACAGGGGGCCTATCCTTCTAAGGGGCAGTACTTC. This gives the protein CASSIRTGQGAYPSKGQYF.

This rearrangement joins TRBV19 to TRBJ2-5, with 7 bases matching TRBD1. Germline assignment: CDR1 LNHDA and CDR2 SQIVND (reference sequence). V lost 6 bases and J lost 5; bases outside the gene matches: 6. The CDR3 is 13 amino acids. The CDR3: CASRKTGLETQYF. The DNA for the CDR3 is TGTGCCAGTAGAAAGACAGGGTTGGAGACCCAGTACTTC.

This chain's CDR3 is CASSLVGRGGTGELFF. CDR3 bases: TGTGCCAGCAGCTTAGTTGGCAGGGGCGGGACCGGGGAGCTGTTTTTT. The chain couples TRBV7-6 to TRBJ2-2; D is possibly TRBD1 (6 bases). The V gene's germline CDR1 is SGHVS and CDR2 FNYEAQ. Trimming cost V 1 base and J 5 bases, with 14 bases left between them. CDR3 length: 16 residues.

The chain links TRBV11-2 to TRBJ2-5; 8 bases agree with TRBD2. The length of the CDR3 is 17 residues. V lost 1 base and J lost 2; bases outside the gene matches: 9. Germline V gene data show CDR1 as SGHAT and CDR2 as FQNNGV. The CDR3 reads CASSLGKGGGTQETQYF. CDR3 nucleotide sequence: TGTGCCAGCAGCTTAGGAAAAGGCGGGGGGACTCAAGAGACCCAGTACTTC.